The table lists the clone carrying this T cell receptor (beta chain) with a count of one. What it binds is unknown. The PCR was carried out with 60 Vbeta primers and 13 Jbeta primers. TCRdb's table, derived via immunoSEQ multiplex PCR, lists solely in-frame clones and lacks some. The sample has just over 95,000 clones, more than 75% seen once. This sample is part of a study of cytomegalovirus exposure and HLA in healthy donors. Study-wide results and limits: About 87% or about 30% of the time was how often most TCR beta V segments were productive, according to an earlier analysis.

The trim removed 5 bases at V and 0 bases at J, leaving 2 bases unmatched. Per germline, CDR1 MNHEY and CDR2 SVGAGI. The CDR3 is 15 residues long. The sample consisted of PBMCs. The source of this sequence is a human donor in good health. The rearrangement joins TRBV6-5 to TRBJ2-7; 12 bases agree with TRBD2. The CDR3 protein is CASSPTSGSSYEQYF. The CDR3 DNA reads as TGTGCCAGCAGTCCGACTAGCGGGAGCTCCTACGAGCAGTACTTC.